These 9 T cell receptor beta chains share one sample of origin, sequenced in a study of Graves' ophthalmopathy and Graves' hyperthyroidism. RNA transcripts served as template for amplifying TCR beta CDR3 sequences. A first-round RT-PCR used HTBI primers, followed by a second-round multiplex PCR. TCRdb re-derived calls from the multiplex PCR reads in MiXCR, one entry per CDR3 protein. The data show about 620,000 distinct CDR3 sequences, about 24% seen once. The sequenced sample consisted of peripheral blood. The receptors shown here come from a woman aged 18 to 35 with stable Graves' hyperthyroidism. Some clones in this sample may be carry-over from other donors' samples.

In this sample, this clonotype turned up many times. This chain links TRBV7-9 with TRBJ1-2, with TRBD1 matching 10 bases. V lost 8 bases, J lost 3 bases, and 3 bases stayed unmatched. Germline V gene lookup returns CDR1 SEHNR and CDR2 FQNEAQ (reference sequence). CDR3 size: 13 residues. CDR3 protein: CASEGQGDYGYTF. The CDR3 DNA reads TGTGCCAGCGAAGGACAGGGGGACTATGGCTACACCTTC.

This clonotype has ten or more counts. The chain recombines TRBV29-1 with TRBJ2-2; D uncertain. CDR3 length equals 13 residues. V shed 0 bases and J shed 3 bases, with 5 bases lying between them. The V gene's germline CDR1 is SQVTM and CDR2 ANQGSEA. The CDR3 DNA reads TGCAGCGTTGAAGAGGGTTACACCGGGGAGCTGTTTTTT. Its translation: CSVEEGYTGELFF.

This clonotype has at least ten counts. The chain uses TRBV29-1 and TRBJ2-6; TRBD1 is a possible D gene (6 bases). The germline V and J ends were trimmed by 6 bases and 0 bases, with 12 bases remaining between them. CDR1 is SQVTM and CDR2 is ANQGSEA in the germline V gene. CDR3 length: 15 amino acids. CDR3 in DNA: TGCAGCGTGTCGGGACAATCCTCTGGGGCCAACGTCCTGACTTTC. Protein sequence: CSVSGQSSGANVLTF.

The rearrangement links TRBV28 to TRBJ1-2; 9 bases match TRBD1. This CDR3 spans 13 amino acids. J was trimmed by 12 bases and V by 2 bases; bases with no gene match: 7. Germline V gene data show CDR1 as MDHEN and CDR2 as SYDVKM. The CDR3 protein is CASSLRRQGENTF. For the CDR3, the DNA is TGTGCCAGCAGTTTACGTCGACAGGGGGAAAACACCTTC.

This clonotype was recorded many times. This chain connects TRBV12-3 or TRBV12-4 to TRBJ1-1; D unresolved. V lost 6 bases to trimming and J lost 6 bases, with 8 bases between them. This CDR3 contains 11 residues. Written as DNA, the CDR3 is TGTGCCAGCAGCCTCGTTTCTGAAGCTTTCTTT. Translated: CASSLVSEAFF.

This clonotype was seen a few times. The chain carries TRBV20-1 and TRBJ2-5, with 9 positions matching TRBD2. Germline values: CDR1 DFQATT, CDR2 SNEGSKA (reference sequence). This CDR3 has 15 residues. V was clipped by 4 bases and J by 2 bases; unmatched bases: 8. CDR3 sequence: CSATKREDGQETQYF. The CDR3 bases are TGCAGTGCTACCAAGCGGGAGGATGGTCAAGAGACCCAGTACTTC.

This clonotype was observed many times. The chain couples TRBV11-2 to TRBJ2-5; possibly TRBD2 for D (6 bases). The CDR3 totals 15 residues. Trimming cost V 5 bases and J 7 bases, with 20 bases left between them. Germline CDR1 is SGHAT and CDR2 is FQNNGV. The CDR3 sequence is CASSIAVAPAPTQYF. Written as DNA, the CDR3 is TGTGCCAGCAGCATAGCGGTCGCCCCGGCCCCGACCCAGTACTTC.

The chain employs TRBV7-8 and TRBJ1-6; possible D gene TRBD1, 5 bases. Germline CDR1 SGHVS, CDR2 FQNEAQ. V was shortened by 6 bases and J by 9 bases, with 21 bases between the two germline ends. This CDR3 region has 16 residues. CDR3 region: CASSSGTDGGRSPLHF. DNA of the CDR3: TGTGCCAGCAGTTCCGGGACGGACGGCGGACGTTCACCCCTCCACTTT.

This chain uses TRBV6-2 or TRBV6-3 with TRBJ1-5, with 9 bases that match TRBD1. V lost 5 bases to trimming and J lost 0 bases; unmatched junction nucleotides: 11. CDR1 is MNHEY, CDR2 SVGEGT, per germline. CDR3 size: 18 residues. The CDR3 loop reads CASSPLGQGQYSNQPQHF. CDR3 coding DNA: TGTGCCAGCAGTCCCCTAGGACAGGGGCAATATAGCAATCAGCCCCAGCATTTT.